This TCR beta chain was identified during a study of preoperative IRX-2 immunotherapy in early breast cancer. From germline, CDR1 is SGHRS and CDR2 YFSETQ. The junction had 5 bases not matched to a gene; V was cut back by 4 bases and J by 3 bases. This CDR3 is built from 14 residues. Treatment described: preoperative locoregional IRX-2 cytokine immunotherapy. Only in-frame clones appear in the TCRdb table, and some are missing; sequencing was by immunoSEQ multiplex PCR. The data hold 35,000 to 55,000 clones, with about 94% observed a single time. The receptor was derived from a human donor with breast cancer. Specimen: tumor tissue, collected after IRX-2 immunotherapy. The chain joins TRBV5-1 to TRBJ2-7; 9 bases are shared with TRBD2. The CDR3 loop is CASSLRTSDYEQYF. For the CDR3, the DNA is TGCGCCAGCAGCCTCCGGACTAGCGACTACGAGCAGTACTTC.